The rows below give T cell receptor beta chains drawn from one sample of a study of blood T cell repertoires in COVID-19. The data were produced by immunoSEQ multiplex PCR, yet TCRdb's version contains in-frame clones alone and is incomplete. The sample includes tens of thousands of clones, approximately 85% of them seen just once. What was sequenced was peripheral blood. The receptors derive from a human donor in a cohort sampled during active COVID-19. Both conserved end residues are part of each CDR3. The D gene is left open where the match is weak. The size field is filled for only some rows; it gives once, few, many or a size class.

TRBV6-5,TRBD1,many,TRBJ2-7,CASSYSGTGGAEQYF,TGTGCCAGCAGTTACTCCGGGACAGGAGGTGCCGAGCAGTACTTC
TRBV7-9,TRBD1,NA,TRBJ2-3,CASRLGTGSTDTQYF,TGTGCCAGCAGGCTGGGGACAGGGAGCACAGATACGCAGTATTTT
TRBV10-2,NA,NA,TRBJ1-6,CASRWGEGSPLHF,TGCGCCAGTAGGTGGGGGGAGGGATCACCCCTCCACTTT
TRBV12-3/TRBV12-4,NA,NA,TRBJ2-1,CASSFLNEQFF,TGTGCCAGCAGTTTTCTCAATGAGCAGTTCTTC
TRBV24-1,NA,NA,TRBJ2-3,CATSDFRSSGTDTQYF,TGTGCCACCAGTGATTTTAGGTCTAGTGGCACAGATACGCAGTATTTT
TRBV18,NA,NA,TRBJ1-2,CASSHQGSRGYTF,TGTGCCAGCTCGCACCAGGGGTCTCGGGGCTACACCTTC
TRBV7-9,NA,NA,TRBJ2-7,CASSPDSSSYEQYF,TGTGCCAGCAGCCCGGACAGCAGCTCCTACGAGCAGTACTTC
TRBV7-8,NA,NA,TRBJ2-7,CASSPISQGYEQYF,TGTGCCAGCAGCCCCATTAGTCAGGGGTACGAGCAGTACTTC
TRBV28,NA,NA,TRBJ2-3,CASSLQGGNTQYF,TGTGCCAGCAGTTTACAGGGGGGAAATACGCAGTATTTT
TRBV5-1,NA,once,TRBJ2-1,CASSQTGFGEDEQFF,TGCGCCAGCAGCCAAACAGGGTTCGGAGAAGATGAGCAGTTCTTC
TRBV6-4,NA,once,TRBJ2-3,CASLRGDTQYF,TGTGCCAGCCTACGGGGAGATACGCAGTATTTT
TRBV10-2,NA,NA,TRBJ1-2,CASSEARGGYTF,TGCGCCAGCAGTGAGGCAAGGGGTGGCTACACCTTC
TRBV5-6,TRBD1,NA,TRBJ1-5,CASSWGQGNQPQHF,TGTGCCAGCAGCTGGGGACAGGGAAATCAGCCCCAGCATTTT
TRBV5-1,NA,NA,TRBJ2-3,CASSLLGHTDTQYF,TGCGCCAGCAGCTTGCTGGGGCATACAGATACGCAGTATTTT
TRBV5-1,NA,NA,TRBJ1-1,CASSLGENTEAFF,TGCGCCAGCAGCTTGGGCGAGAACACTGAAGCTTTCTTT
TRBV5-1,TRBD1,NA,TRBJ2-7,CASSFGQVPSYEQYF,TGCGCCAGCAGCTTCGGACAGGTTCCCTCCTACGAGCAGTACTTC
TRBV19,NA,NA,TRBJ1-5,CASSIDRWEWPQHF,TGTGCCAGTAGTATTGACAGGTGGGAATGGCCCCAGCATTTT
TRBV6-5,NA,NA,TRBJ1-2,CASSYSHLNYGYTF,TGTGCCAGCAGTTACTCACACCTCAACTATGGCTACACCTTC
TRBV19,TRBD1,NA,TRBJ1-2,CASSRDRQVYGYTF,TGTGCCAGTTCCAGGGACAGGCAGGTCTATGGCTACACCTTC
TRBV7-6,NA,NA,TRBJ2-2,CASSLAPGFVGELFF,TGTGCCAGCAGCTTAGCCCCAGGGTTCGTCGGGGAGCTGTTTTTT
TRBV4-1,TRBD2,NA,TRBJ2-2,CASSQELAGGPNTGELFF,TGCGCCAGCAGCCAAGAACTAGCGGGGGGCCCTAACACCGGGGAGCTGTTTTTT
TRBV6-1,NA,NA,TRBJ1-6,CATSELGSPSPLHF,TGTGCCACCAGTGAGCTGGGCTCGCCTTCACCCCTCCACTTT
TRBV6-5,NA,NA,TRBJ1-1,CASSYSNIMNTEAFF,TGTGCCAGCAGTTACTCGAACATCATGAACACTGAAGCTTTCTTT
TRBV5-1,TRBD2,few,TRBJ2-1,CASSLAGTSAYNEQFF,TGCGCCAGCAGCTTGGCCGGGACTAGCGCATACAATGAGCAGTTCTTC
TRBV6-5,NA,NA,TRBJ1-5,CASSYSSPNQPQHF,TGTGCCAGCAGTTACTCGTCTCCGAATCAGCCCCAGCATTTT
TRBV7-2,NA,NA,TRBJ2-7,CASSLATGLGEQYF,TGTGCCAGCAGCTTAGCGACCGGACTTGGCGAGCAGTACTTC
TRBV5-5,NA,many,TRBJ1-1,CASSNLGGYDTEAFF,TGTGCCAGCAGTAATCTGGGAGGGTATGACACTGAAGCTTTCTTT
TRBV2,TRBD1,NA,TRBJ1-2,CASRDRAYGYTF,TGTGCCAGCAGAGACAGGGCCTATGGCTACACCTTC
TRBV30,NA,NA,TRBJ1-2,CAWSRGDYGYTF,TGTGCCTGGAGTAGGGGTGACTATGGCTACACCTTC
TRBV5-5,TRBD2,NA,TRBJ2-5,CASSLLWSGGEETQYF,TGTGCCAGCAGCTTGCTTTGGAGCGGGGGGGAGGAGACCCAGTACTTC
TRBV4-1,NA,NA,TRBJ1-2,CASSPQMDTYYGYTF,TGCGCCAGCAGCCCCCAAATGGACACCTACTATGGCTACACCTTC
TRBV3-1/TRBV3-2,NA,few,TRBJ2-6,CASSRSAGANVLTF,TGTGCCAGCAGCCGTAGCGCCGGGGCCAACGTCCTGACTTTC
TRBV5-6,TRBD2,NA,TRBJ2-3,CASSGLAGGSDTQYF,TGTGCCAGCAGCGGACTAGCGGGGGGCTCAGATACGCAGTATTTT
TRBV5-6,NA,NA,TRBJ1-1,CASSYSGGSEAFF,TGTGCCAGCAGCTATAGCGGGGGCTCCGAAGCTTTCTTT
TRBV28,NA,NA,TRBJ1-6,CASIAWQGESSEGSYNSPLHF,TGTGCCAGCATTGCGTGGCAAGGAGAAAGTAGCGAGGGTTCCTATAATTCACCCCTCCACTTT
TRBV11-3,NA,NA,TRBJ2-3,CASSLGPSTDTQYF,TGTGCCAGCAGCTTAGGTCCATCCACAGATACGCAGTATTTT
TRBV10-3,TRBD2,few,TRBJ2-1,CATMTSGTGNEQFF,TGTGCCACCATGACTAGCGGGACAGGGAATGAGCAGTTCTTC
TRBV3-1/TRBV3-2,NA,NA,TRBJ1-5,CASSLLHQPQHF,TGTGCCAGCAGCCTCCTACATCAGCCCCAGCATTTT
TRBV4-2,TRBD2,NA,TRBJ2-5,CASSQEPSGGASQETQYF,TGTGCCAGCAGCCAAGAGCCTAGCGGAGGGGCCTCACAAGAGACCCAGTACTTC
TRBV5-1,TRBD2,NA,TRBJ2-3,CASSPGTSGGSDTQYF,TGCGCCAGCAGCCCAGGGACTAGCGGGGGTTCAGATACGCAGTATTTT
TRBV6-4,TRBD1,NA,TRBJ2-7,CASSDRDRVGSYEQYF,TGTGCCAGCAGTGACCGAGACAGGGTAGGCTCCTACGAGCAGTACTTC
TRBV5-1,NA,NA,TRBJ2-7,CASSFEAGSSYEQYF,TGCGCCAGCAGTTTTGAAGCCGGGTCCTCCTACGAGCAGTACTTC